The entry below gives a single T cell receptor (beta chain) sequence along with its context. Its binding antigen is unknown. No base quality values were provided; no much bigger clone lies one nucleotide off. Libraries were built with the immunoSEQ multiplex PCR assay. A mixture of 60 forward primers for TCR Vbeta segments and 13 reverse primers for TCR Jbeta segments was used in the multiplex PCR. Amplification of the CDR3 region of rearranged TCR beta genes was performed with a multiplex PCR assay on genomic DNA. Amplified TCR beta libraries were sequenced as 87-base-pair reads on the Illumina HiSeq System. Regarding the original processing steps: A later analysis counted tens of millions of unique TCR beta chains across the 700 or so repertoires, and 9.5 million to 11 million of these chains were shared by at least two donors. Raw reads were error-corrected and collapsed into unique sequences by a nearest-neighbor algorithm in which closely related sequences were merged to remove PCR and sequencing errors. Alignment of CDR3 sequences to IMGT reference sequences was used to assign V, D and J gene segments. For a sequence to be retained, at least a six-nucleotide match to both a V gene segment and a J gene segment was required. A rearrangement counted as productive if the CDR3 had no stop codons and remained in frame with V and J, and every other rearrangement counted as non-productive. CDR3 was defined by IMGT convention, running from the second conserved V-encoded cysteine to the conserved J-encoded phenylalanine. In an earlier analysis of around 600 of the donors, sequences lacking an unambiguous match to a single V gene segment were excluded. An earlier analysis of over 450 of the donors classified V segments as functional when productive rearrangements were above 56.7% and as segregating when the standard deviation between donors was above 5%. A statistical classification framework was developed to diagnose cytomegalovirus status using the catalog of TCR beta chain sequences. In a later analysis, TCR nucleotide sequences were compared against IMGT/GENE-DB human TR gene sequences so that V and J genes could be assigned. In a later analysis, CDR3 sequences and most-parsimonious VDJ recombination scenarios were assigned using the TCRdist pipeline. In a later analysis, each TCR beta chain was defined by its CDR3 amino acid sequence together with its V-gene family, and reads without a unique V-gene family were excluded. In a later analysis, 550 to 650 highly shared, low-generation-probability nucleotide sequences were removed to address suspected cross-contamination and a sequencing artifact. A later analysis calculated a clonal expansion index for each public chain from normalized within-repertoire ranks of inferred template counts. Generation probabilities in a later analysis came from a VDJ recombination model fitted to out-of-frame rearrangements, and those results were checked against IGoR. A later analysis scored TCR-TCR, TCR-HLA and TCR-CMV co-occurrence with hypergeometric tests, applying a repertoire-size bias correction to TCR pairs. In a later analysis, false discovery rates were estimated by permuting HLA or CMV assignments 20 times. In a later analysis, co-occurring TCRs were grouped using DBSCAN, and TCRdist sequence similarity was added for clustering within HLA-allele-positive subsets. For co-occurrence clustering, repertoires with fewer than 30,000 or more than 120,000 public chains were excluded, along with 5 or 6 repertoires with anomalous nucleotide sharing. What TCRdb holds here is the immuneACCESS table cut down to in-frame rearrangements. Part of the clones is not present; checked against another copy, under half of the missing clones reflect an unresolved V gene, and the others are unexplained. V and J calls and clone size follow that table, whereas D and trimming were derived from the DNA. In all, the sample holds approximately 84,000 clones, and approximately 74% of those were seen once. The biggest ten clones account for over 7.5% of the sample.

The data originate from a study of cytomegalovirus exposure and HLA in healthy donors (dated by TCRdb to between 2016 and 2019). General notes on the study: An earlier analysis of several hundred of the donors reported approximately 290 Gb of sequence data and 100 million to 130 million unique TCR beta sequences from 150 million to 200 million T cells. Roughly 320 gigabases of sequencing data and 75 million to 85 million unique TCR sequences made up an early release that covered 640 HLA-typed donors. A later analysis re-analyzed previously published TCR beta repertoires from 666 donors and added high-resolution HLA genotyping to study TCR occurrence patterns. Besides the first cohort of hundreds of subjects, a separate validation cohort made up of about 120 different subjects was used. To decide whether each TCR beta V gene segment behaved as functional or pseudogenic, an earlier analysis of approximately 590 of the donors relied on high-throughput TCR beta sequencing. HLA typing covered class I and class II loci at four-digit resolution. Among the approximately 430 genotyped donors, around 81% belonged to the genetic ancestry cluster associated with self-reported Caucasian donors. On average, about 240,000 unique TCR beta nucleotide sequences were sequenced per donor among fewer than 500 genotyped donors of the cohort, with roughly 20% of those sequences being non-productive. The study was designed to test whether signatures of past pathogen exposure could be identified by cataloging public T cell receptors. The number of typed donors differed by locus: about 620-630 for A, B, C, DRB1 and DQB1; roughly 510 for DQA1; some 610 for DPA1; and about 450 for DPB1. Every repertoire in the discovery cohort had been generated on one and the same sequencing platform. A later genetic analysis took genome-wide SNP genotypes for about 55% of the roughly 700 donors and used that subset as a discovery cohort. The later analysis used no new phenotypic data to find candidate immune exposures, relying instead on TCR beta sequences and their occurrence across donors. Because of strong linkage in the cohort, five DR-DQ haplotypes were treated as single units for association and clustering. Alongside the repertoire data, information on donor age, sex, ethnicity and CMV serostatus was compiled. The T cell repertoires of 550 to 850 subjects were profiled by immunosequencing and related to cytomegalovirus serostatus. The study combined high-throughput TCR immunosequencing, statistical association of individual TCRs with disease status, and machine learning to predict cytomegalovirus infection status. What the research found in general, with its limitations: Presence/absence analyses assumed roughly uniform sequencing depth across donors, an assumption that may not hold. A further reported finding was that TCR beta sequences accurately predicted the HLA-A and HLA-B alleles for most subjects in the first cohort. The sequencing pipeline was judged likely to have produced a cluster of highly shared sequence variants as a technical artifact. In a later analysis, HLA-associated TCR beta chains were found to be more clonally expanded and to have lower generation probabilities than equally common non-associated chains. Several of the top co-occurrence clusters appeared to be linked to parvovirus B19, influenza, CMV and Epstein-Barr virus, according to a later analysis. Some IMGT-functional V segments, including TRBV6-2 and TRBV6-3, could not be told apart with the 87-base-pair reads, so those segments were excluded. Specific HLA alleles were associated with 15,000 to 20,000 TCR beta sequences at a false discovery rate of 0.05 in a later analysis. This cohort had only TCR beta chains sequenced, and the lack of alpha or paired-chain data limited which features could be detected. In an earlier analysis of 587 of the donors, most TCR beta V segments appeared in productive rearrangements about 90% or about 30% of the time, broadly matching IMGT annotations. V-gene and J-gene trimming of TCR beta chains was associated with a missense DCLRE1C variant in a later genetic analysis, and the association was replicated in an independent cohort. A few of the identified cytomegalovirus-associated TCR beta chains were confirmed in vitro to be specific for cytomegalovirus antigens. A later analysis found that most CMV-associated TCR beta chains appeared HLA-restricted, with HLA associations seemingly driven largely by CMV exposure. While some public TCRs were present in many individuals, most TCR sequences turned up only very rarely across donors. In a later analysis, TCR association rates were found to vary across HLA loci, with the most associated TCRs seen for DRB1 alleles and the fewest for HLA-C alleles. According to a later genetic analysis, donors in an Asian-associated ancestry cluster had fewer N-insertions in productive TCRs than the roughly 660-donor mean. For the cohort, immune exposure information was limited to CMV serostatus. According to the authors, the approach could potentially be generalized to other disease states and immunological phenotypes. Correlated functional status among segregating V segments might reflect linkage disequilibrium, but an unknown experimental factor could not be ruled out. In both the original and validation cohorts, the classifier was reported to diagnose cytomegalovirus status with high specificity and sensitivity. A total of about 180 TCR beta chains were listed by the study as associated with cytomegalovirus. When HLA alleles, especially DR and DQ, strongly co-occurred, TCR associations were difficult to assign to individual alleles. The earlier analysis of approximately 540 of the donors excluded 15 to 20 rarely observed V segments, including chromosome 9 orphons, because counts were too low. Because HLA typing was missing for some donors at each locus, association tests included only the typed subset.

In total, roughly 670 healthy bone marrow donors made up the cohort. Cohort members were all nominally healthy when sampled, although unrecorded immune exposures were likely present. The donor was CMV seropositive and was included in the group of 250 to 300 seropositive cohort members. Every donor gave a peripheral blood sample, and the peripheral blood mononuclear cells from that sample were used for TCR beta sequencing. Genomic DNA was extracted from the blood cell samples with the Qiagen DNeasy Blood Extraction Kit. The cysteine opens and the phenylalanine closes a CDR3 of 14 amino acids. The CDR3 DNA has 42 bases and is translated from base 1. The germline V end is reduced by 8 bases and the J end by 7 bases; junction bases left unmatched: 8. CDR1 SNHLY and CDR2 FYNNEI were looked up in the germline V gene.

This TCR came from a man aged 35 to 55 in good health and CMV-seropositive. Material for sequencing was PBMCs. The receptor chain draws on TRBV2 and TRBJ1-2, and 12 junctional nucleotides match TRBD1. The DNA is as follows: TGTGCCAGCGAAATGGGACAGGGGGCAGGTGGCTACACCTTC. The encoded protein is CASEMGQGAGGYTF. Outside the CDR3, residues come from the reference TRBV2 and TRBJ1-2 proteins, so the full variable domain is: EPEVTQTPSHQVTQMGQEVILRCVPISNHLYFYWYRQILGQKVEFLVSFYNNEISEKSEIFDDQFSVERPDGSNFTLKIRSTKLEDSAMYFCASEMGQGAGGYTFGSGTRLTVV.